This note documents a single T cell receptor (beta chain) sequence. The CDR3 length is 15 residues. Germline V gene sequence: CDR1 SGHVS, CDR2 FQNEAQ. The V gene lost 5 bases and the J gene lost 4 bases, with 17 bases spanning the gap. This sample is part of a study of control samples from healthy donors and cancer patients. Sequencing used immunoSEQ multiplex PCR; TCRdb keeps in-frame clones, though not all of them. Of 75,000 to 95,000 clones listed, roughly nine tenths were seen once; the top ten hold 9% to 10%. The sequencing sample was made of PBMCs. The chain links TRBV7-8 to TRBJ1-2; D unclear. This sequence originates from a woman aged 45-65 years with colorectal cancer. CDR3 DNA: TGTGCCAGCAGCCCCCGCGTTGGGGTTAGCTATGGCTACACCTTC. As protein: CASSPRVGVSYGYTF.